A selection of T cell receptor beta chains follows, all from one sample in a study of T cell responses to AZD1222 COVID-19 vaccine. TCRdb's table, derived via immunoSEQ multiplex PCR, lists solely in-frame clones and lacks some. The table shows 100,000 to 150,000 clones, with approximately 90% occurring only once. The sequences come from peripheral blood, collected on day 0 of AZD1222 vaccination. The receptors here all came from an adult in good health. CDR3s include the opening cysteine and the closing phenylalanine or tryptophan. The order of the fields is D gene, V gene, clone size, J gene, CDR3 protein, CDR3 DNA. The D gene is left open where the match is weak. Rows give clone size only sometimes, using once, few, many, or a class for an expanded clone.

D: TRBD2
V: TRBV28
size: NA
J: TRBJ2-7
CDR3: CASSSSGRYPYEQYF
DNA: TGTGCCAGCAGTTCTAGCGGGAGGTATCCTTACGAGCAGTACTTC

D: NA
V: TRBV28
size: NA
J: TRBJ2-7
CDR3: CASSPTGQGIYEQYF
DNA: TGTGCCAGCAGCCCAACGGGGCAGGGAATCTACGAGCAGTACTTC

D: NA
V: TRBV28
size: NA
J: TRBJ2-1
CDR3: CASSPPGGEQFF
DNA: TGTGCCAGCAGCCCCCCCGGGGGCGAGCAGTTCTTC

D: TRBD2
V: TRBV9
size: NA
J: TRBJ2-7
CDR3: CASSAERGVGEQYF
DNA: TGTGCCAGCAGCGCCGAGCGGGGGGTCGGCGAGCAGTACTTC

D: NA
V: TRBV4-1
size: NA
J: TRBJ2-1
CDR3: CASSPDWSSYNEQFF
DNA: TGCGCCAGCAGCCCGGACTGGAGCTCCTACAATGAGCAGTTCTTC

D: NA
V: TRBV2
size: NA
J: TRBJ2-7
CDR3: CATRVSMGGGEQYF
DNA: TGTGCCACCCGTGTTTCGATGGGGGGAGGCGAGCAGTACTTC

D: NA
V: TRBV19
size: NA
J: TRBJ1-5
CDR3: CASTDTGDGNQPQHF
DNA: TGTGCCAGTACCGATACGGGGGACGGCAATCAGCCCCAGCATTTT

D: NA
V: TRBV9
size: NA
J: TRBJ1-5
CDR3: CASSVGVSLNQPQHF
DNA: TGTGCCAGCAGCGTAGGGGTCAGCCTAAATCAGCCCCAGCATTTT

D: NA
V: TRBV18
size: NA
J: TRBJ2-4
CDR3: CASSPIKSGAYQNIQYF
DNA: TGTGCCAGCTCACCGATTAAGTCGGGAGCCTACCAAAACATTCAGTACTTC

D: NA
V: TRBV11-2
size: NA
J: TRBJ1-5
CDR3: CASSHGTPEGTQHF
DNA: TGTGCCAGCAGCCACGGGACACCAGAGGGGACCCAGCATTTT

D: NA
V: TRBV30
size: NA
J: TRBJ2-2
CDR3: CAWSVTTGYTGELFF
DNA: TGTGCCTGGAGTGTAACAACAGGGTATACCGGGGAGCTGTTTTTT

D: NA
V: TRBV4-3
size: NA
J: TRBJ1-1
CDR3: CASSQYGRGNTEAFF
DNA: TGCGCCAGCAGCCAATACGGCAGGGGGAACACTGAAGCTTTCTTT

D: NA
V: TRBV25-1
size: NA
J: TRBJ2-7
CDR3: CASSDSTGSYEQYF
DNA: TGTGCCAGCAGTGACTCCACGGGCTCCTACGAGCAGTACTTC

D: TRBD1
V: TRBV14
size: NA
J: TRBJ2-3
CDR3: CASSQIPFGTGSTDTQYF
DNA: TGTGCCAGCAGCCAAATCCCATTCGGGACAGGGTCCACAGATACGCAGTATTTT

D: TRBD2
V: TRBV30
size: NA
J: TRBJ2-5
CDR3: CAWMQAGGETQYF
DNA: TGTGCCTGGATGCAAGCGGGAGGGGAGACCCAGTACTTC

D: TRBD1
V: TRBV11-2
size: NA
J: TRBJ2-7
CDR3: CASSLARDSPIRPYEQYF
DNA: TGTGCCAGCAGCTTAGCCCGGGACAGCCCAATACGACCCTACGAGCAGTACTTC

D: TRBD1
V: TRBV5-6
size: NA
J: TRBJ1-1
CDR3: CASSLLQGAITEAFF
DNA: TGTGCCAGCAGCCTTTTACAGGGGGCGATCACTGAAGCTTTCTTT

D: TRBD2
V: TRBV19
size: once
J: TRBJ2-5
CDR3: CASSSSGRVQETQYF
DNA: TGTGCCAGTAGTTCCAGCGGGAGAGTTCAAGAGACCCAGTACTTC

D: NA
V: TRBV21-1
size: NA
J: TRBJ1-5
CDR3: CASSKSPGGGRQPQHF
DNA: TGTGCCAGCAGCAAAAGTCCCGGGGGGGGCCGGCAGCCCCAGCATTTT

D: NA
V: TRBV4-1
size: once
J: TRBJ1-3
CDR3: CASSQGGGRTSGNTIYF
DNA: TGCGCCAGCAGCCAGGGGGGGGGTCGGACCTCTGGAAACACCATATATTTT

D: NA
V: TRBV27
size: NA
J: TRBJ1-1
CDR3: CASSLSYSSGTEAFF
DNA: TGTGCCAGCAGTTTATCCTACAGTTCGGGCACTGAAGCTTTCTTT

D: TRBD1
V: TRBV7-2
size: once
J: TRBJ2-5
CDR3: CASSLEPGQGYETQYF
DNA: TGTGCCAGCAGCTTAGAGCCTGGACAGGGATACGAGACCCAGTACTTC

D: TRBD1
V: TRBV7-9
size: NA
J: TRBJ1-5
CDR3: CASSPGTGVRIDQPQHF
DNA: TGTGCCAGCAGCCCCGGGACAGGGGTGAGAATTGATCAGCCCCAGCATTTT

D: NA
V: TRBV7-9
size: NA
J: TRBJ2-1
CDR3: CASSLGQYNEQFF
DNA: TGTGCCAGCAGCTTAGGGCAATACAATGAGCAGTTCTTC

D: NA
V: TRBV18
size: few
J: TRBJ1-5
CDR3: CASSPARAAGEPQHF
DNA: TGTGCCAGCTCCCCCGCGAGGGCGGCCGGGGAGCCCCAGCATTTT

D: NA
V: TRBV3-1/TRBV3-2
size: NA
J: TRBJ1-1
CDR3: CASSQPRDTNTEAFF
DNA: TGTGCCAGCAGCCAACCCCGGGACACGAACACTGAAGCTTTCTTT

D: TRBD1
V: TRBV15
size: NA
J: TRBJ2-3
CDR3: CATSSQGAGDTQYF
DNA: TGTGCCACCAGCAGTCAGGGGGCAGGGGATACGCAGTATTTT

D: NA
V: TRBV28
size: NA
J: TRBJ1-5
CDR3: CASRGVEPQHF
DNA: TGTGCCAGCAGGGGGGTCGAGCCCCAGCATTTT

D: NA
V: TRBV5-1
size: NA
J: TRBJ2-1
CDR3: CASSRDGVNEQFF
DNA: TGCGCCAGCAGCCGGGACGGAGTGAATGAGCAGTTCTTC

D: NA
V: TRBV10-3
size: NA
J: TRBJ1-1
CDR3: CAISPGPPGAEAFF
DNA: TGTGCCATCAGTCCCGGGCCCCCTGGCGCTGAAGCTTTCTTT

D: TRBD2
V: TRBV19
size: NA
J: TRBJ2-2
CDR3: CASRSLGRANTGELFF
DNA: TGTGCCAGTCGGTCCCTGGGGAGGGCAAACACCGGGGAGCTGTTTTTT

D: TRBD1
V: TRBV28
size: NA
J: TRBJ1-1
CDR3: CASSLTGGMNTEAFF
DNA: TGTGCCAGCAGTTTAACAGGGGGCATGAACACTGAAGCTTTCTTT

D: TRBD1
V: TRBV25-1
size: NA
J: TRBJ2-7
CDR3: CASSSDRVVYEQYF
DNA: TGTGCCAGCAGTTCCGACAGGGTGGTCTACGAGCAGTACTTC

D: TRBD2
V: TRBV5-1
size: NA
J: TRBJ2-2
CDR3: CASSLVGRSSLHTGELFF
DNA: TGCGCCAGCAGCTTGGTCGGGAGGTCTTCCCTCCACACCGGGGAGCTGTTTTTT

D: NA
V: TRBV14
size: NA
J: TRBJ2-5
CDR3: CASSVWGGQETQYF
DNA: TGTGCCAGCAGCGTGTGGGGAGGCCAAGAGACCCAGTACTTC

D: NA
V: TRBV2
size: NA
J: TRBJ1-2
CDR3: CASTQGLSTHGYTF
DNA: TGTGCCAGCACCCAAGGTCTCTCTACCCATGGCTACACCTTC

D: NA
V: TRBV19
size: NA
J: TRBJ2-7
CDR3: CASSAQSNGGTLSYEQYF
DNA: TGTGCCAGTAGTGCGCAATCAAATGGGGGGACTCTCTCCTACGAGCAGTACTTC

D: TRBD1
V: TRBV11-2
size: NA
J: TRBJ1-1
CDR3: CASSVEQGAEAFF
DNA: TGTGCCAGCAGCGTCGAACAGGGGGCTGAAGCTTTCTTT

D: TRBD1
V: TRBV6-2/TRBV6-3
size: NA
J: TRBJ2-3
CDR3: CASSPGGFADTQYF
DNA: TGTGCCAGCAGCCCAGGGGGTTTCGCAGATACGCAGTATTTT

D: NA
V: TRBV25-1
size: NA
J: TRBJ1-4
CDR3: CASSELGKENEKLFF
DNA: TGTGCCAGCAGTGAATTAGGCAAAGAAAATGAAAAACTGTTTTTT

D: NA
V: TRBV10-3
size: NA
J: TRBJ1-2
CDR3: CAISESSGYYGYTF
DNA: TGTGCCATCAGTGAGTCGTCAGGGTACTATGGCTACACCTTC

D: TRBD1
V: TRBV19
size: NA
J: TRBJ1-2
CDR3: CASTDRDTGYTF
DNA: TGTGCCAGTACCGACAGGGATACTGGCTACACCTTC

D: TRBD2
V: TRBV11-2
size: NA
J: TRBJ2-3
CDR3: CASSSIRLAGTGDTQYF
DNA: TGTGCCAGCAGCTCAATAAGACTAGCGGGAACGGGAGATACGCAGTATTTT

D: NA
V: TRBV11-2
size: NA
J: TRBJ2-5
CDR3: CASSLAEQETQYF
DNA: TGTGCCAGCAGCTTAGCGGAGCAAGAGACCCAGTACTTC

D: NA
V: TRBV2
size: NA
J: TRBJ1-6
CDR3: CASSEMRGAANSPLHF
DNA: TGTGCCAGCAGTGAAATGCGTGGGGCCGCCAATTCACCCCTCCACTTT

D: NA
V: TRBV11-3
size: once
J: TRBJ2-7
CDR3: CASSPLPIYEQYF
DNA: TGTGCCAGCAGCCCGTTGCCCATCTACGAGCAGTACTTC

D: TRBD2
V: TRBV6-2/TRBV6-3
size: NA
J: TRBJ2-7
CDR3: CASSYPYSGRVSYEQYF
DNA: TGTGCCAGCAGTTACCCTTATAGCGGGAGGGTTTCCTACGAGCAGTACTTC

D: NA
V: TRBV5-4
size: NA
J: TRBJ1-6
CDR3: CASSLGGSSYNSPLHF
DNA: TGTGCCAGCAGCTTAGGAGGGAGCTCCTATAATTCACCCCTCCACTTT

D: NA
V: TRBV10-3
size: NA
J: TRBJ2-2
CDR3: CATARIRLTGELFF
DNA: TGTGCCACCGCGCGGATAAGACTAACCGGGGAGCTGTTTTTT

D: NA
V: TRBV10-3
size: NA
J: TRBJ2-3
CDR3: CAIRVGGLTDTQYF
DNA: TGTGCCATTCGTGTGGGAGGACTCACAGATACGCAGTATTTT